This TCR beta chain was found in a study of beta chain features in type 1 diabetes. Overall study: Examination of sorted cells across all samples involved about 99 million cells. Overall study results and limits: Type 1 diabetes patients had VDJ junctions that carried fewer insertions and more deletions. Here, the possible influence of HLA type (on TCRB rearrangement) remained unresolved. In all four CD4+ subsets, TCRB CDR3 length was significantly, moderately reduced in type 1 diabetes.

Since all of the isolated RNA was reverse transcribed, expressed TCRB transcripts were what got sequenced. Repertoires were generated with immunoSEQ multiplex PCR, while TCRdb's copy carries only in-frame clones and drops some. The table has tens of thousands of clones, less than 75% seen once. Notes on this clone: The antigen is undetermined.

The clonotype was recovered from a man in his late teens or twenties with type 1 diabetes. The sample comprised stem cell memory CD4+ T cells from blood.

CDR3 amino acids: CASSGRGSSYNSPLHF. The CDR3 DNA reads as TGTGCCAGCAGTGGAAGGGGAAGCTCCTATAATTCACCCCTCCACTTT. The J gene is TRBJ1-6, the V gene TRBV25-1; D is possibly TRBD1 (5 bases). V was clipped by 4 bases and J by 0 bases, with 10 bases between them. The CDR3 has 16 amino acids. The germline V gene encodes CDR1 MGHDK and CDR2 SYGVNS.